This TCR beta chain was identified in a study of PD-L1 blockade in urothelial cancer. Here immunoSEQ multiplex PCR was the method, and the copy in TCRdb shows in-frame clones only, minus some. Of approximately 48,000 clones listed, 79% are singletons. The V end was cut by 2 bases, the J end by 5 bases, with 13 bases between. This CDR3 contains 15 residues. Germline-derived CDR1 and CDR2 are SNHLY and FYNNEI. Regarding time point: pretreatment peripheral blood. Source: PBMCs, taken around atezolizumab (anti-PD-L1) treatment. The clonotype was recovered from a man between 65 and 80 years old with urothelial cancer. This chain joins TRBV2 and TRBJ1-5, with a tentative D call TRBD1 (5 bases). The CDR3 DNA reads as TGTGCCAGCAGTGAACAGGGTCTCGTGGATCAGCCCCAGCATTTT. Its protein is CASSEQGLVDQPQHF.